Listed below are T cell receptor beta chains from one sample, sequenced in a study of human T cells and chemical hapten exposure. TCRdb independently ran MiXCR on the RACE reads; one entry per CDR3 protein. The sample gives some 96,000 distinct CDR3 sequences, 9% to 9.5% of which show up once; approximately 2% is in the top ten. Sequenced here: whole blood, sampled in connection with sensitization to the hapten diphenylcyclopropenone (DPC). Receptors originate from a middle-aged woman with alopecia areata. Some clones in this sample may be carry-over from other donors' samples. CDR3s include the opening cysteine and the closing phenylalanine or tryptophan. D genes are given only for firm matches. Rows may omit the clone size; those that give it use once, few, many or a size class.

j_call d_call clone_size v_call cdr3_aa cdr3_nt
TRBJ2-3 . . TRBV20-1 CSASQGGTVTDTQYF TGCAGTGCCAGCCAGGGGGGGACAGTCACAGATACGCAGTATTTT
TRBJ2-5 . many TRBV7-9 CASSLVRGGLQTQYF TGTGCCAGCAGCTTAGTCCGGGGAGGCTTACAGACCCAGTACTTC
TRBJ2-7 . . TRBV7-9 CASSPQGTYEQYF TGTGCCAGCAGCCCACAGGGCACCTACGAGCAGTACTTC
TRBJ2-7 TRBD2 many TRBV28 CASSSWTSGRRDYEQYF TGTGCCAGCAGTTCTTGGACTAGCGGGAGGAGAGACTACGAGCAGTACTTC
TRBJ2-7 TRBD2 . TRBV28 CASSILAGIYEQYF TGTGCCAGCAGCATTCTAGCGGGGATCTACGAGCAGTACTTC
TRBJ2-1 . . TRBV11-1 CASSFRPGQPNNEQFF TGTGCCAGCAGCTTTAGGCCGGGACAACCTAACAATGAGCAGTTCTTC
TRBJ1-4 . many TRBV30 CAWSRQRNEKLFF TGTGCCTGGAGTCGACAGAGGAATGAAAAACTGTTTTTT
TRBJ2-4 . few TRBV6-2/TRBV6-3 CASSLRTGGDIQYF TGTGCCAGCAGTCTCCGGACAGGAGGGGACATTCAGTACTTC
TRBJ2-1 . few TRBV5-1 CASSPPTSSYNEQFF TGCGCCAGCAGCCCCCCGACTAGCTCCTACAATGAGCAGTTCTTC
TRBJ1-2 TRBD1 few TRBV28 CASSSGTGGPYGYTF TGTGCCAGCAGTTCCGGGACAGGGGGCCCCTATGGCTACACCTTC
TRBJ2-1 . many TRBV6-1 CASSEVVGVAYNEQFF TGTGCCAGCAGTGAAGTGGTGGGTGTAGCCTACAATGAGCAGTTCTTC
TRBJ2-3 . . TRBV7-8 CASSLFVGADTQYF TGTGCCAGCAGCTTATTTGTAGGGGCAGATACGCAGTATTTT
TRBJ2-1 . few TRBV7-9 CASSSDPGRVDEQFF TGTGCCAGCAGCTCCGACCCGGGCAGGGTGGATGAGCAGTTCTTC
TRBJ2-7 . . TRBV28 CASSLPVLGGNEQYF TGTGCCAGCAGTTTGCCCGTTTTAGGGGGGAACGAGCAGTACTTC
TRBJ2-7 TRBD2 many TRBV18 CASSPLSGRSSYEQYF TGTGCCAGCTCACCCCTTAGCGGGAGGAGCTCCTACGAGCAGTACTTC
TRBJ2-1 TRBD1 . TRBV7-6 CASSLATGSYNEQFF TGTGCCAGCAGCTTAGCGACAGGGTCATACAATGAGCAGTTCTTC
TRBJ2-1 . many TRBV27 CASSTDPSSYNEQFF TGTGCCAGCAGCACGGACCCGAGCTCCTACAATGAGCAGTTCTTC
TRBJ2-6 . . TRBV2 CASTDPTGANVLTF TGTGCCAGCACTGACCCCACTGGGGCCAACGTCCTGACTTTC
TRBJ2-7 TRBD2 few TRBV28 CASSSSGTSVEQYF TGTGCCAGCAGTTCCTCCGGGACTAGTGTCGAGCAGTACTTC
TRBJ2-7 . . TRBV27 CASRRNGAAYEQYF TGTGCCAGCAGACGGAACGGTGCTGCCTACGAGCAGTACTTC
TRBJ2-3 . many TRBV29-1 CSVDAGSADTQYF TGCAGCGTTGATGCCGGGTCGGCAGATACGCAGTATTTT
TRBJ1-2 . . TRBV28 CASRRGANYGYTF TGTGCCAGCAGGAGGGGGGCTAACTATGGCTACACCTTC
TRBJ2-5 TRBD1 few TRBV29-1 CSVFTGTGLETQYF TGCAGCGTATTCACCGGGACAGGGTTGGAGACCCAGTACTTC
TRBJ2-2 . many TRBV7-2 CASRTQGGVTGELFF TGTGCCAGCAGGACCCAGGGGGGAGTAACCGGGGAGCTGTTTTTT
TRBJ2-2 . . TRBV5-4 CASSFSSGELFF TGTGCCAGCAGCTTCTCTAGCGGGGAGCTGTTTTTT
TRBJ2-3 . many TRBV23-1 CASSPRERNPSTDTQYF TGCGCCAGCAGTCCGAGAGAGCGGAACCCTAGCACAGATACGCAGTATTTT
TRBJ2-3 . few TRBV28 CASSFQGSRADTQYF TGTGCCAGCAGTTTTCAGGGTTCTCGGGCAGATACGCAGTATTTT
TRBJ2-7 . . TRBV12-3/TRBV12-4 CASRKGPEQYF TGTGCCAGCAGAAAGGGACCCGAGCAGTACTTC
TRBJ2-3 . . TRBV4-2 CASSQVDHTDTQYF TGTGCCAGCAGCCAAGTGGACCACACAGATACGCAGTATTTT
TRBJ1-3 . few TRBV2 CASRGRSSGNTIYF TGTGCCAGCAGGGGACGGAGCTCTGGAAACACCATATATTTT
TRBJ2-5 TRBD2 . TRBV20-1 CSALAGAQETQYF TGCAGTGCTCTAGCGGGAGCCCAAGAGACCCAGTACTTC
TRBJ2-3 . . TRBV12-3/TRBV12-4 CASRSSRGTDTQYF TGTGCCAGCAGATCAAGTAGGGGCACAGATACGCAGTATTTT
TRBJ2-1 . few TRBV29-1 CSVEGLENEQFF TGCAGCGTTGAAGGGCTGGAGAATGAGCAGTTCTTC
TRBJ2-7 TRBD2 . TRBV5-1 CASSLAGPAGEYEQYF TGCGCCAGCAGCTTGGCCGGTCCTGCGGGAGAATACGAGCAGTACTTC
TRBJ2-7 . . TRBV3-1 CASSQAYSTDNYEQYF TGTGCCAGCAGCCAGGCCTACAGTACGGATAACTACGAGCAGTACTTC
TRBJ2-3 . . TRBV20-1 CSARRGPDTQYF TGCAGTGCTAGAAGGGGCCCAGATACGCAGTATTTT
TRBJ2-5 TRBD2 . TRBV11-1 CASSRTSGPSQETQYF TGTGCCAGCAGCAGGACTAGCGGGCCTTCCCAAGAGACCCAGTACTTC
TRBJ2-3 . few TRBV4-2 CASSQDPAVSTDTQYF TGTGCCAGCAGCCAAGATCCAGCGGTTAGCACAGATACGCAGTATTTT
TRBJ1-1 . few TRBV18 CASSPPSLGNTEAFF TGTGCCAGCTCACCACCGTCGTTAGGGAACACTGAAGCTTTCTTT
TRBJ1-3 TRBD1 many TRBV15 CATSSDRASGNTIYF TGTGCCACCAGCAGCGACAGGGCCTCTGGAAACACCATATATTTT
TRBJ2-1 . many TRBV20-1 CSASPPTGLMDEQFF TGCAGTGCTAGTCCCCCCACGGGGCTAATGGATGAGCAGTTCTTC
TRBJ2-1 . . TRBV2 CASKESLYNEQFF TGTGCCAGCAAGGAGAGCCTGTACAATGAGCAGTTCTTC
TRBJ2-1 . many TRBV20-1 CSARERDRLKEQFF TGCAGTGCTAGAGAAAGAGACAGACTCAAGGAGCAGTTCTTC
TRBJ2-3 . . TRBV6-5 CASSSRPTDTQYF TGTGCCAGCAGTTCACGGCCCACAGATACGCAGTATTTT
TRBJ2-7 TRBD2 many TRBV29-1 CSVAGTSGIYEQYF TGCAGCGTTGCCGGGACTAGCGGGATCTACGAGCAGTACTTC
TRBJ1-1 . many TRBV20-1 CSAIGGATEAFF TGCAGTGCTATCGGCGGGGCCACTGAAGCTTTCTTT
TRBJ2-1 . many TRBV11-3 CASSLGGTSSYNEQFF TGTGCCAGCAGCTTAGGAGGGACCAGCTCCTACAATGAGCAGTTCTTC
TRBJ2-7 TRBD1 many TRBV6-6 CASALPGQGNGQYF TGTGCCAGCGCTTTACCGGGACAGGGGAACGGGCAGTACTTC
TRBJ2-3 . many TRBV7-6 CASSPDLYTQYF TGTGCCAGCAGCCCTGACTTATATACGCAGTATTTT
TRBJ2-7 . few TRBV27 CASSLASPEQYF TGTGCCAGCAGTTTAGCCTCTCCGGAGCAGTACTTC
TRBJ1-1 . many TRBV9 CASSVSLNTEAFF TGTGCCAGCAGCGTAAGCTTGAACACTGAAGCTTTCTTT
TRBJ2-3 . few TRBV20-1 CSASSPQADTQYF TGCAGTGCTAGCTCGCCCCAGGCAGATACGCAGTATTTT
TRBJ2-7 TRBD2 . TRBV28 CASSSLGTSGSYEQYF TGTGCCAGCAGTTCTCTCGGGACTAGCGGGAGTTACGAGCAGTACTTC
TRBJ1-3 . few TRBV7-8 CASSPRQIPIGNTIYF TGTGCCAGCAGCCCGAGACAGATACCTATTGGAAACACCATATATTTT
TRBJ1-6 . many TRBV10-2 CASSETELGSPLHF TGCGCCAGCAGTGAGACTGAGTTGGGGTCACCCCTCCACTTT
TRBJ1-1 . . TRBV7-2 CASSLSRSDEAFF TGTGCCAGCAGCTTATCCCGAAGCGATGAAGCTTTCTTT
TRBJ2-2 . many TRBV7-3 CASSFTGEATGELFF TGTGCCAGCAGCTTCACGGGCGAGGCCACCGGGGAGCTGTTTTTT
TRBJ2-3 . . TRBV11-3 CASSLGTGDTDTQYF TGTGCCAGCAGCTTAGGGACTGGGGACACAGATACGCAGTATTTT
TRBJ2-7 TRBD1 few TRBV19 CASSGQGAPREQYF TGTGCCAGTAGTGGACAGGGGGCCCCAAGGGAGCAGTACTTC
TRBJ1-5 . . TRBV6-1 CASSDWGQRDQPQHF TGTGCCAGCAGTGATTGGGGGCAGCGCGATCAGCCCCAGCATTTT